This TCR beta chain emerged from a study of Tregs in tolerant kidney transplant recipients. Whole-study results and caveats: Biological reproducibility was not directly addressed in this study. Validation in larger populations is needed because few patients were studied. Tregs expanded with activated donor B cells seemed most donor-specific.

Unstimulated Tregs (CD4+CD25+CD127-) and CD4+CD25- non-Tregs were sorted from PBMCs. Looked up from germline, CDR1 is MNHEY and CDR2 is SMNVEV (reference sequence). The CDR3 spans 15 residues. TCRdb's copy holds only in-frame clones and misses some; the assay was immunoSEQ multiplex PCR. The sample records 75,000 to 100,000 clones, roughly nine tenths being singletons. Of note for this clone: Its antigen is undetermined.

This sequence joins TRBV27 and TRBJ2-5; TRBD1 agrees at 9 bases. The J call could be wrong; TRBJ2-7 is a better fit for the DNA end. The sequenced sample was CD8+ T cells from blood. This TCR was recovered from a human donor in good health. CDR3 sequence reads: CASSFGGTGPYEQYF. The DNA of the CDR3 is TGTGCCAGCAGTTTTGGCGGGACAGGGCCCTACGAGCAGTACTTC.